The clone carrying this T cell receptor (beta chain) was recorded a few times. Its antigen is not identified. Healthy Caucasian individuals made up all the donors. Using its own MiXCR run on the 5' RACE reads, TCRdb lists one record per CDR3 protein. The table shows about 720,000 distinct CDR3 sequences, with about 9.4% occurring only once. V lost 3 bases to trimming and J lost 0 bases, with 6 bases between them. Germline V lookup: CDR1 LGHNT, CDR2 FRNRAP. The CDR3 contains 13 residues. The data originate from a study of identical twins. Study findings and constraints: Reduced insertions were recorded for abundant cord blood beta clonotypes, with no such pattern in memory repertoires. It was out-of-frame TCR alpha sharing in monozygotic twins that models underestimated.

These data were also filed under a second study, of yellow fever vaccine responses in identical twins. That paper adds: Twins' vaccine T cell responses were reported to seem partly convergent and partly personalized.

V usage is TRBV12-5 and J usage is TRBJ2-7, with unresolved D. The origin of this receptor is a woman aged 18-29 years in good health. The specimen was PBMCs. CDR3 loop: CASGFGVSYEQYF. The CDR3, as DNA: TGTGCTAGTGGTTTTGGGGTCTCCTACGAGCAGTACTTC. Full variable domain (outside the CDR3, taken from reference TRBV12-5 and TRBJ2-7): DARVTQTPRHKVTEMGQEVTMRCQPILGHNTVFWYRQTMMQGLELLAYFRNRAPLDDSGMPKDRFSAEMPDATLATLKIQPSEPRDSAVYFCASGFGVSYEQYFGPGTRLTVT.